Below are 12 T cell receptor beta chains sequenced from a single sample in a study of cytomegalovirus exposure and HLA in healthy donors. It was with 60 Vbeta and 13 Jbeta primers that the PCR ran. Clones were read by immunoSEQ multiplex PCR, and TCRdb kept only the in-frame ones, dropping some. The data hold some 60,000 clones, with roughly 80% observed a single time. Sequenced: PBMCs. The receptors originated from a woman aged 40 to 50 in good health and CMV-seronegative.

This clone was seen once. The rearrangement links TRBV5-1 to TRBJ2-1; D remains unclear. The V end lost 4 bases, the J end lost 8 bases, and 13 bases lay between the germline ends. The length of the CDR3 is 13 residues. Germline V gene sequence: CDR1 SGHRS, CDR2 YFSETQ. CDR3 in amino acids: CASSPTWRDEQFF. Here the CDR3 DNA reads TGCGCCAGCAGCCCTACGTGGAGAGATGAGCAGTTCTTC. Supplemented by reference TRBV5-1 and TRBJ2-1, the full variable domain reads KAGVTQTPRYLIKTRGQQVTLSCSPISGHRSVSWYQQTPGQGLQFLFEYFSETQRNKGNFPGRFSGRQFSNSRSEMNVSTLELGDSALYLCASSPTWRDEQFFGPGTRLTVL.

The chain's CDR3 is CASSEQTGPTEQFF. The CDR3 DNA follows: TGCGCCAGCAGCGAACAGACAGGGCCCACTGAGCAGTTCTTC. V usage is TRBV5-1 and J usage is TRBJ2-1, with 7 bases lining up with TRBD1. CDR1 and CDR2 (germline): SGHRS, YFSETQ. The CDR3 extends over 14 amino acids. V trimming: 4 bases; J trimming: 9 bases; junction bases outside the gene matches: 10.

This CDR3 reads CASSFGGANTGELFF. The CDR3, as DNA: TGTGCCAGCAGTTTCGGGGGGGCGAACACCGGGGAGCTGTTTTTT. The chain combines TRBV28 with TRBJ2-2, with TRBD2 matching 8 bases. This CDR3 contains 15 residues. CDR1 MDHEN and CDR2 SYDVKM come from the germline V gene. The V and J ends lost 3 bases and 0 bases, in that order; junction bases with no gene match: 0. The full variable domain, rest sourced from reference TRBV28 and TRBJ2-2, is DVKVTQSSRYLVKRTGEKVFLECVQDMDHENMFWYRQDPGLGLRLIYFSYDVKMKEKGDIPEGYSVSREKKERFSLILESASTNQTSMYLCASSFGGANTGELFFGEGSRLTVL.

This chain links TRBV28 with TRBJ1-2; 9 bases line up with TRBD1. J lost 4 bases, V lost 4 bases, and 7 bases had no gene match. Looked up from germline, CDR1 is MDHEN and CDR2 is SYDVKM. The CDR3 covers 15 residues. The CDR3 DNA reads as TGTGCCAGCAGTTCACAGGGGGCGCAGGGCTATGGCTACACCTTC. Encoded protein: CASSSQGAQGYGYTF.

The V and J genes are TRBV7-6 and TRBJ2-1; no clear D gene. The CDR3 has 15 amino acids. The germline V and J ends were trimmed by 2 bases and 2 bases, with 10 bases remaining between them. Looked up from germline, CDR1 is SGHVS and CDR2 is FNYEAQ. CDR3 nucleotides: TGTGCCAGCAGCTTAATTCTCGCGACCTACAATGAGCAGTTCTTC. Its translation is CASSLILATYNEQFF.

The chain combines TRBV6-6 with TRBJ2-1, with 7 bases fitting TRBD1. This CDR3 is 15 amino acids long. Germline V gives CDR1 MNHNY, CDR2 SVGAGI (reference sequence). The V gene end was trimmed by 2 bases and the J gene end by 6 bases; junction bases not matched to a gene: 7. CDR3 nucleotide sequence: TGTGCCAGCAGTTACCGACGGGACAGCTTCAATGAGCAGTTCTTC. This gives the protein CASSYRRDSFNEQFF.

This chain connects TRBV6-5 to TRBJ1-1; D is uncertain. Germline V gene data show CDR1 as MNHEY and CDR2 as SVGAGI. This CDR3 contains 15 residues. V lost 0 bases, J lost 0 bases, and 8 bases lay in between. CDR3 sequence reads: CASSYSGPMNTEAFF. The CDR3 nucleotides read TGTGCCAGCAGTTACTCGGGCCCGATGAACACTGAAGCTTTCTTT.

The chain links TRBV9 to TRBJ2-3; 9 bases are a match to TRBD1. The CDR3 covers 17 residues. Germline CDR1 is SGDLS and CDR2 is YYNGEE. Trimming at V came to 4 bases and at J to 4 bases, leaving 13 bases not matched to a gene. Here the CDR3 DNA reads TGTGCCAGCAGCCCAACATTCTCCGGGACAGGGCCAGATACGCAGTATTTT. Translating it yields CASSPTFSGTGPDTQYF. Complete variable domain (other parts from reference TRBV9 and TRBJ2-3): DSGVTQTPKHLITATGQRVTLRCSPRSGDLSVYWYQQSLDQGLQFLIQYYNGEERAKGNILERFSAQQFPDLHSELNLSSLELGDSALYFCASSPTFSGTGPDTQYFGPGTRLTVL.

The chain employs TRBV4-3 and TRBJ2-3, with TRBD2 matching 7 bases. V shed 1 base and J 1 base; nucleotides not matched to a gene: 17. The CDR3 covers 20 residues. In germline, CDR1 is LGHNA, CDR2 YSLEER. CDR3: CASSQVPRDPLGGGTDTQYF. In nucleotides, the CDR3 is TGCGCCAGCAGCCAAGTCCCTCGGGACCCGCTTGGGGGGGGCACAGATACGCAGTATTTT.

This rearrangement joins TRBV10-3 to TRBJ2-2; TRBD2 agrees at 7 bases. V lost 6 bases to trimming and J lost 3 bases; unmatched junction nucleotides: 7. In germline, CDR1 is ENHRY, CDR2 SYGVKD. The CDR3 has 15 amino acids. CDR3 coding DNA: TGTGCCATCAGCTCCGGGACTACCGACACCGGGGAGCTGTTTTTT. Translating it yields CAISSGTTDTGELFF.

The chain uses TRBV7-8 and TRBJ1-2, with D unresolved. CDR3 size: 16 residues. Trimming shortened V by 5 bases and J by 6 bases, and 22 bases separated the two germline ends. CDR1 is SGHVS and CDR2 is FQNEAQ in the germline V gene. CDR3 sequence (DNA): TGTGCCAGCAGCCCACGAAGAACCCTCTCGGGGAATGGCTACACCTTC. Protein: CASSPRRTLSGNGYTF.

The J gene is TRBJ2-3, the V gene TRBV7-7; a possible D gene is TRBD2 (6 bases). The CDR3 consists of 15 residues. The germline CDR1 and CDR2 sequences are SSHAT and FNYEAQ (reference sequence). Trimming took 2 bases from V and 6 from J, leaving 15 bases between them. The CDR3 sequence: CASSLQLASIDTQYF. CDR3 coding DNA: TGTGCCAGCAGCTTACAACTAGCTAGTATTGATACGCAGTATTTT.